What follows are 23 T cell receptor beta chains derived from one specimen sequenced in a study of blood T cell repertoires in COVID-19. Repertoires were generated with immunoSEQ multiplex PCR, while TCRdb's copy carries only in-frame clones and drops some. The profile shows roughly 330,000 clones, 88% of them singletons. Sequences were obtained from PBMCs or T cells enriched from blood (not recorded which). These receptors were collected from a young man who had recovered from COVID-19.

The rearrangement links TRBV30 to TRBJ1-5, with 7 positions matching TRBD1. The CDR3 sequence is 14 residues long. Germline lookup yields CDR1 GTSNPN and CDR2 SVGIG (reference sequence). Unmatched junction bases numbered 4, after V lost 0 bases and J lost 5 bases. The CDR3 region is CAWSVSGTDQPQHF. Here the CDR3 DNA reads TGTGCCTGGAGTGTATCCGGGACAGATCAGCCCCAGCATTTT.

The chain links TRBV2 to TRBJ2-3, with 8 bases identical to TRBD1. Germline-derived CDR1 and CDR2 are SNHLY and FYNNEI. V dropped 2 bases and J dropped 3; count of bases not matched to a gene: 1. The length of the CDR3 is 14 residues. The CDR3 bases are TGTGCCAGCAGTGAACAGGGGGCAACAGATACGCAGTATTTT. Translated, it gives CASSEQGATDTQYF. The full variable domain, in which reference TRBV2 and TRBJ2-3 provide the parts outside the CDR3, is EPEVTQTPSHQVTQMGQEVILRCVPISNHLYFYWYRQILGQKVEFLVSFYNNEISEKSEIFDDQFSVERPDGSNFTLKIRSTKLEDSAMYFCASSEQGATDTQYFGPGTRLTVL.

This clone was detected only once. This chain links TRBV19 with TRBJ1-2; weak D call: TRBD1 (5 bases). The V end was cut by 4 bases, the J end by 4 bases, with 13 bases between. This CDR3 region has 14 residues. The germline CDR1 and CDR2 sequences are LNHDA and SQIVND (reference sequence). CDR3 in DNA: TGTGCCAGTAGTACTTCGACAGTCGCCTATGGCTACACCTTC. This codes for CASSTSTVAYGYTF.

This chain connects TRBV11-3 to TRBJ2-3; 7 bases line up with TRBD2. The CDR3 spans 15 residues. Trimming at V came to 1 base and at J to 0 bases, leaving 1 base not matched to a gene. Germline V lookup: CDR1 SGHNT, CDR2 YENEEA. The CDR3 region has the DNA TGTGCCAGCAGCTTAGGGGACTATAGCACAGATACGCAGTATTTT. Protein sequence: CASSLGDYSTDTQYF. Supplemented by reference TRBV11-3 and TRBJ2-3, the full variable domain reads EAGVVQSPRYKIIEKKQPVAFWCNPISGHNTLYWYLQNLGQGPELLIRYENEEAVDDSQLPKDRFSAERLKGVDSTLKIQPAELGDSAVYLCASSLGDYSTDTQYFGPGTRLTVL.

The chain recombines TRBV5-1 with TRBJ2-3, with D unresolved. Trimming cost V 2 bases and J 6 bases, with 7 bases left between them. The CDR3 contains 12 residues. Germline CDR1 reads SGHRS; CDR2 reads YFSETQ. The CDR3 loop reads CASSFSPDTQYF. The DNA of the CDR3 is TGCGCCAGCAGCTTCAGTCCGGATACGCAGTATTTT.

J is TRBJ2-5 and V is TRBV9; a weak D match, TRBD2 (5 bases). Per the germline V gene, CDR1 is SGDLS and CDR2 is YYNGEE. The V gene lost 1 base and the J gene lost 5 bases, with 9 bases spanning the gap. This CDR3 region has 13 residues. This CDR3 reads CASSVYGVETQYF. The CDR3 region has the DNA TGTGCCAGCAGCGTATACGGGGTGGAGACCCAGTACTTC.

The rearrangement links TRBV28 to TRBJ1-5, with TRBD1 matching over 7 bases. J gave up 7 bases and V 6 bases, and 9 bases lay outside the gene matches. CDR1 MDHEN and CDR2 SYDVKM come from the germline V gene. The CDR3 runs 14 residues. CDR3 nucleotides: TGTGCCAGCAGCCCAACAGGGGAGGTACAGCCCCAGCATTTT. Translated: CASSPTGEVQPQHF.

The genes are TRBV5-1 and TRBJ2-7; possibly TRBD2 for D (6 bases). The CDR3 is 17 amino acids. Germline V gives CDR1 SGHRS, CDR2 YFSETQ. Trimming removed 0 bases at V and 3 bases at J, with 19 bases between. Here the CDR3 reads CASSLEAFSGLFYEQYF. CDR3 DNA sequence: TGCGCCAGCAGCTTGGAGGCCTTTAGCGGCCTCTTCTACGAGCAGTACTTC.

The V gene is TRBV30, the J gene TRBJ1-6; weak D call: TRBD1 (6 bases). This CDR3 comprises 16 residues. Trimming took 0 bases from V and 7 from J, leaving 16 bases between them. In germline, CDR1 is GTSNPN, CDR2 SVGIG (reference sequence). Written as DNA, the CDR3 is TGTGCCTGGAGTGTATTCGGGGCTCAGGGGAATTCACCCCTCCACTTT. It codes for CAWSVFGAQGNSPLHF.

This chain joins TRBV7-9 and TRBJ1-3; D remains unclear. The CDR3 spans 15 residues. Trimming left V 6 bases short and J 0 bases short, with 12 bases between. Germline assignment: CDR1 SEHNR and CDR2 FQNEAQ (reference sequence). CDR3 bases: TGTGCCAGCAGTCCTACAGCCTTCTCTGGAAACACCATATATTTT. Amino acid sequence: CASSPTAFSGNTIYF.

The genes are TRBV5-1 and TRBJ2-1, with TRBD2 matching over 11 bases. V lost 4 bases to trimming and J lost 5 bases; unmatched junction nucleotides: 8. Germline assignment: CDR1 SGHRS and CDR2 YFSETQ. The CDR3 is made up of 16 amino acids. CDR3 region: CASSGRTSGPNNEQFF. CDR3 nucleotide sequence: TGCGCCAGCAGCGGACGGACTAGCGGGCCGAACAATGAGCAGTTCTTC.

This chain joins TRBV30 and TRBJ2-2, with unresolved D. Trimming took off 0 bases at V and 0 bases at J, with 8 bases between the two ends. CDR1 is GTSNPN, CDR2 SVGIG, per germline (reference sequence). CDR3 length: 15 amino acids. In nucleotides, the CDR3 is TGTGCCTGGAGTGTATCTTATGCGAACACCGGGGAGCTGTTTTTT. As protein: CAWSVSYANTGELFF. Together with reference TRBV30 and TRBJ2-2, the CDR3 gives the full variable domain: SQTIHQWPATLVQPVGSPLSLECTVEGTSNPNLYWYRQAAGRGLQLLFYSVGIGQISSEVPQNLSASRPQDRQFILSSKKLLLSDSGFYLCAWSVSYANTGELFFGEGSRLTVL.

The chain employs TRBV5-1 and TRBJ2-5, with D perhaps matching TRBD1 (6 bases). Germline CDR1 is SGHRS and CDR2 is YFSETQ. This CDR3 has 14 residues. V was cut by 0 bases and J by 6 bases, with 12 bases left in between. As DNA, the CDR3 is TGCGCCAGCAGCTTGGTTGGGGGCGCGCAGACCCAGTACTTC. Amino acid sequence: CASSLVGGAQTQYF.

This clone was observed once. The CDR3 loop reads CASSEGTGGFGEQYF. The CDR3 coding sequence is TGTGCCAGCAGTGAAGGGACAGGGGGGTTTGGCGAGCAGTACTTC. J is TRBJ2-7 and V is TRBV2; 10 bases match TRBD1. V shed 1 base and J 6 bases; nucleotides not matched to a gene: 6. The CDR3 extends over 15 amino acids. CDR1 SNHLY and CDR2 FYNNEI come from the germline V gene. Based on the CDR3 plus reference TRBV2 and TRBJ2-7, the full variable domain is EPEVTQTPSHQVTQMGQEVILRCVPISNHLYFYWYRQILGQKVEFLVSFYNNEISEKSEIFDDQFSVERPDGSNFTLKIRSTKLEDSAMYFCASSEGTGGFGEQYFGPGTRLTVT.

Comments on this clone: Other DNA sequences of this sample code for an identical CDR3. The J gene is TRBJ2-7, the V gene TRBV18; 11 bases map to TRBD1. V gave up 4 bases and J gave up 4 bases; unmatched junction bases: 6. The CDR3 extends over 15 amino acids. Per the germline V gene, CDR1 is KGHSH and CDR2 is LQKENI. CDR3 DNA sequence: TGTGCCAGCTCACAATCCGGGACAGGGGGTTACGAGCAGTACTTC. The encoded protein is CASSQSGTGGYEQYF.

This clone came up a few times. The chain couples TRBV28 to TRBJ1-2; 7 nucleotides line up with TRBD1. The CDR3 loop spans 15 amino acids. The V and J ends lost 6 bases and 4 bases, in that order; junction bases with no gene match: 11. Germline lookup yields CDR1 MDHEN and CDR2 SYDVKM. CDR3 sequence (DNA): TGTGCCAGCAGCCACCCCGACAGGGCCCTCTATGGCTACACCTTC. Translating it yields CASSHPDRALYGYTF.

The CDR3 here is CASSIAGENTEAFF. CDR3 sequence (DNA): TGTGCCAGTAGTATCGCAGGGGAAAACACTGAAGCTTTCTTT. V gene TRBV19 combines with J gene TRBJ1-1; D possibly corresponds to TRBD1 (6 bases). Germline loops: CDR1 LNHDA, CDR2 SQIVND (reference sequence). CDR3 length: 14 residues. Trimming left V 3 bases short and J 2 bases short, with 10 bases between.

V and J are TRBV7-9 and TRBJ2-1; weak D call: TRBD2 (6 bases). Trimming stripped 10 bases from V and 1 base from J, with 11 bases between. The CDR3 length is 13 residues. Germline-derived CDR1 and CDR2 are SEHNR and FQNEAQ (reference sequence). In DNA, the CDR3 is TGTGCCACCCGGGACTTATCCTACAATGAGCAGTTCTTC. Translated, it gives CATRDLSYNEQFF.

The V gene is TRBV30, the J gene TRBJ2-2, with D unclear. Germline V CDR1 and CDR2: GTSNPN, SVGIG (reference sequence). With 4 bases removed from V and 5 bases from J, the gap between germline ends came to 11 bases. The CDR3 is 13 amino acids. CDR3 nucleotides: TGTGCCTGGACAGAGCGTAGGACCGGGGAGCTGTTTTTT. Protein product: CAWTERRTGELFF.

This chain joins TRBV28 and TRBJ1-2, with a possible D match to TRBD1 (6 bases). Trimming removed 3 bases from V and 3 bases from J, with 11 bases in between. CDR1 is MDHEN, CDR2 SYDVKM, per germline. CDR3 length: 14 amino acids. Here the CDR3 reads CASSFTGRYYGYTF. The CDR3 DNA reads TGTGCCAGCAGTTTTACAGGGCGGTACTATGGCTACACCTTC.

The rearrangement links TRBV5-1 to TRBJ2-1, with 12 bases identical to TRBD2. Per germline, CDR1 SGHRS and CDR2 YFSETQ. This CDR3 has 15 amino acids. After removal of 3 bases from V and 9 bases from J, the junction contained 7 bases not matched to a gene. CDR3 loop: CASSSTSGGRGEQFF. DNA for the CDR3: TGCGCCAGCAGCTCTACTAGCGGGGGGCGGGGTGAGCAGTTCTTC. The variable domain in full, completed from reference TRBV5-1 and TRBJ2-1, reads KAGVTQTPRYLIKTRGQQVTLSCSPISGHRSVSWYQQTPGQGLQFLFEYFSETQRNKGNFPGRFSGRQFSNSRSEMNVSTLELGDSALYLCASSSTSGGRGEQFFGPGTRLTVL.

On this clone: Other DNA variants within this sample encode the same CDR3. The gene calls are TRBV5-1 and TRBJ1-2; D not certain. Germline CDR1 and CDR2: SGHRS and YFSETQ. The V end was cut by 0 bases, the J end by 3 bases, with 12 bases between. The CDR3 totals 15 residues. The CDR3 DNA reads as TGCGCCAGCAGCTTGGATCCGGGAATGGACTATGGCTACACCTTC. It yields the protein CASSLDPGMDYGYTF. The full variable domain, its missing parts supplied by reference TRBV5-1 and TRBJ1-2, is KAGVTQTPRYLIKTRGQQVTLSCSPISGHRSVSWYQQTPGQGLQFLFEYFSETQRNKGNFPGRFSGRQFSNSRSEMNVSTLELGDSALYLCASSLDPGMDYGYTFGSGTRLTVV.

Only one count was recorded for this clone. The chain employs TRBV9 and TRBJ2-3, with unresolved D. The CDR3 runs to 15 residues. CDR1 SGDLS and CDR2 YYNGEE come from the germline V gene. V lost 6 bases and J lost 0, with 14 bases in between. CDR3 residues: CASTTHYRSTDTQYF. The CDR3 bases are TGTGCCAGCACGACCCACTACCGTAGCACAGATACGCAGTATTTT.